These 14 T cell receptor beta chains share one sample of origin, sequenced in a study of T cells in Graves' hyperthyroidism and ophthalmopathy. Amplification of TCR beta CDR3 regions used RNA as the template. The HTBI primer set drove a first-round RT-PCR of the TCR CDR3. TCRdb called the multiplex PCR reads again in MiXCR, with one record for every CDR3 protein. The repertoire has about 530,000 distinct CDR3 sequences, roughly 18% of them found once; the top ten carry approximately 15%. Input material: blood. These receptors all come from a woman aged 18-29 years with Graves' ophthalmopathy.

This clonotype has only a few counts. V is TRBV4-2 and J is TRBJ1-6; D unresolved. The ends were cut back, 0 bases at V and 10 bases at J, with 13 bases in the middle. CDR1 and CDR2 (germline): LGHNA, YNFKEQ. This CDR3 region has 15 residues. The CDR3 DNA reads TGTGCCAGCAGCCAAGATAATAGGAGGAGCTCACCCCTCCACTTT. Protein product: CASSQDNRRSSPLHF.

This clonotype was seen more than once but under ten times. V usage is TRBV4-2 and J usage is TRBJ1-3; D is possibly TRBD1 (5 bases). V lost 5 bases and J lost 0, with 14 bases in between. The germline V gene has CDR1 LGHNA and CDR2 YNFKEQ. This CDR3 has 16 residues. The CDR3, as DNA: TGTGCCAGCAGCGAGGGACTCCGAGCCTCTGGAAACACCATATATTTT. Its translation: CASSEGLRASGNTIYF.

In its sample, this clonotype was seen many times. The CDR3 bases are TGCGCCAGCAGTAGGACAGACTACAATGAGCAGTTCTTC. Its protein product is CASSRTDYNEQFF. The chain uses TRBV5-1 and TRBJ2-1, with D possibly TRBD1 on 6 matching bases. Germline V gene lookup returns CDR1 SGHRS and CDR2 YFSETQ. The germline V and J ends were trimmed by 5 bases and 3 bases, with 9 bases remaining between them. CDR3 length: 13 residues.

This clonotype was seen many times. The chain is built from TRBV6-5 and TRBJ1-2, with D hard to call. V was pared by 0 bases and J by 0 bases, with 8 bases between. The CDR3 runs to 15 residues. Germline values: CDR1 MNHEY, CDR2 SVGAGI. In DNA form, the CDR3 reads TGTGCCAGCAGTTACTCAGGCCCTACTAACTATGGCTACACCTTC. Its translation is CASSYSGPTNYGYTF.

The V gene is TRBV27, the J gene TRBJ2-5; D is perhaps TRBD1 or TRBD2 (5 bases each). The CDR3 extends over 14 amino acids. Trimming removed 3 bases from V and 5 bases from J, with 13 bases in between. Per germline, CDR1 MNHEY and CDR2 SMNVEV (reference sequence). In nucleotides, the CDR3 is TGTGCCAGCAGTTTTTTCCCTCGGGGCGAGACCCAGTACTTC. As protein: CASSFFPRGETQYF.

The chain carries TRBV6-5 and TRBJ2-5, with 8 bases that match TRBD1. CDR1 MNHEY and CDR2 SVGAGI come from the germline V gene. Trimming removed 0 bases from V and 5 bases from J; junction bases left unmatched: 5. There are 15 residues in the CDR3. CDR3 nucleotides: TGTGCCAGCAGTTACTCGAGGACAGGGTACGAGACCCAGTACTTC. Protein product: CASSYSRTGYETQYF.

This clonotype was recorded a few times. The rearrangement uses TRBV10-2 and TRBJ2-1, with 11 bases lining up with TRBD2. This CDR3 region has 16 residues. Germline V gene sequence: CDR1 WSHSY, CDR2 SAAADI. V gave up 7 bases and J gave up 7 bases; unmatched junction bases: 12. The CDR3 protein is CASNLIAGGPGNEQFF. The CDR3 DNA follows: TGCGCCAGCAACCTCATAGCGGGAGGGCCTGGGAATGAGCAGTTCTTC.

There are many counts of this clonotype. J is TRBJ1-6 and V is TRBV30; D is uncertain. Germline CDR1 reads GTSNPN; CDR2 reads SVGIG (reference sequence). The CDR3 is 13 amino acids. Trimming took off 4 bases at V and 9 bases at J, with 13 bases between the two ends. The CDR3 region has the DNA TGTGCCTGGACATCAGACTACGGTTCACCCCTCCACTTT. Translation gives CAWTSDYGSPLHF.

This chain uses TRBV30 with TRBJ2-2; 7 nucleotides line up with TRBD2. J was trimmed by 1 base and V by 3 bases; bases with no gene match: 8. The CDR3 has 16 amino acids. Germline-derived CDR1 and CDR2 are GTSNPN and SVGIG (reference sequence). CDR3 sequence: CAWRKASGMNTGELFF. CDR3 sequence (DNA): TGTGCCTGGAGGAAGGCTAGCGGAATGAACACCGGGGAGCTGTTTTTT.

This clonotype was seen a few times. The chain combines TRBV4-3 with TRBJ1-4, with a weak D call TRBD1 (5 bases). Per the germline V gene, CDR1 is LGHNA and CDR2 is YSLEER. The CDR3 totals 15 residues. V shed 0 bases and J shed 8 bases, with 13 bases lying between them. This CDR3 reads CASSQDGGEREKLFF. The CDR3 bases are TGCGCCAGCAGCCAAGATGGGGGGGAGAGAGAAAAACTGTTTTTT.

Details on this clonotype: A read error may be the cause here, since a much bigger clone is one base away. As the CDR3 is not closed by the conserved phenylalanine or tryptophan, this likely results from a read error. The chain links TRBV6-1 to TRBJ2-1; tentatively, D is TRBD1 (5 bases). Germline V gene data show CDR1 as MNHNS and CDR2 as SASEGT. This CDR3 comprises 12 residues. Trimming removed 11 bases from V and 5 bases from J, with 13 bases in between. This CDR3 is CARQTPDNEQFL. The CDR3 nucleotides are TGTGCCCGACAGACCCCGGACAATGAGCAGTTCCTC.

This clonotype was seen many times. The chain links TRBV29-1 to TRBJ1-1, with unresolved D. The ends were cut back, 4 bases at V and 0 bases at J, with 9 bases in the middle. The CDR3 spans 13 residues. Germline CDR1 is SQVTM and CDR2 is ANQGSEA. The CDR3: CSVVRRLNTEAFF. As DNA, the CDR3 is TGCAGCGTTGTTCGACGGTTGAACACTGAAGCTTTCTTT.

This clonotype was seen a few times. This sequence joins TRBV4-3 and TRBJ2-3, with TRBD2 matching 7 bases. Germline CDR1 reads LGHNA; CDR2 reads YSLEER. CDR3 size: 16 residues. V lost 3 bases, J lost 0 bases, and 6 bases stayed unmatched. CDR3 amino acids: CASSHGSGASTDTQYF. In DNA form, the CDR3 reads TGCGCCAGCAGCCACGGGAGCGGGGCTAGCACAGATACGCAGTATTTT.

As to this clonotype: Given a much more abundant clone one base away, this may be a read error. The J gene is TRBJ1-1, the V gene TRBV7-3, with a tentative D call TRBD1 (6 bases). There are 13 residues in the CDR3. The V end was cut by 9 bases, the J end by 0 bases, with 11 bases between. Germline CDR1 and CDR2: SGHTA and FQGTGA. The CDR3 DNA reads as TGTGCCAGTAGGGACAACATGAACACTGAAGCTTTCTTT. It is translated as CASRDNMNTEAFF.